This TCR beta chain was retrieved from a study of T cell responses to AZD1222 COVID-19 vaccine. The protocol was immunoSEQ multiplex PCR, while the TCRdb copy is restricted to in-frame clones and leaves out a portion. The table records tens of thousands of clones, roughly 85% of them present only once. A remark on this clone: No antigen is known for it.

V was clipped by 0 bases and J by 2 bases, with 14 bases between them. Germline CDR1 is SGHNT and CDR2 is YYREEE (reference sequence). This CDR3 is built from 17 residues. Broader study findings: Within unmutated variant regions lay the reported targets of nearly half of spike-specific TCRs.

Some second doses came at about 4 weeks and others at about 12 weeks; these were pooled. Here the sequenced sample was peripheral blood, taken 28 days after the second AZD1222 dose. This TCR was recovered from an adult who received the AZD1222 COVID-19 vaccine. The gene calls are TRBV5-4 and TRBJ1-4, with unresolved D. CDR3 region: CASSLDPDGTTNEKLFF. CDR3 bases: TGTGCCAGCAGCTTGGACCCGGACGGTACTACTAATGAAAAACTGTTTTTT.